This T cell receptor (beta chain) was recorded in a study of T-cell reconstitution after alpha-beta-depleted transplantation in children. This clonotype was detected ten times or more. Preparation of the TCRbeta library used unique molecular identifiers. TCRdb passed the PCR reads through MiXCR, listing each CDR3 protein once. The sample lists roughly 200,000 distinct CDR3 sequences; approximately 15% were seen once. This CDR3 is 14 amino acids long. V lost 3 bases to trimming and J lost 3 bases; unmatched junction nucleotides: 5. This receptor was taken from a human donor who donated a stem cell graft to a child with acute lymphoblastic leukemia. Sequenced material: PBMCs from the stem cell graft donor, taken from the stem cell graft. The chain uses TRBV12-3 or TRBV12-4 and TRBJ2-7, with 7 bases fitting TRBD1. DNA of the CDR3: TGTGCCAGCAGTTTTACAGGGGCGAACTACGAGCAGTACTTC. Residues: CASSFTGANYEQYF.